A single T cell receptor (beta chain) is shown here with its context. The data derive from a study of blood T cell repertoires in COVID-19. Study-wide context: COVID-19 samples, acute and convalescent, were from the United States, Italy and Spain. Nucleic acid was either cDNA or gDNA, and it came from T cells, B-cell-depleted T cells, or PBMCs.

The germline gives CDR1 LNHNV, CDR2 YYDKDF (reference sequence). CDR3 length: 16 residues. V was clipped by 1 base and J by 2 bases; unmatched bases: 1. Clones were read by immunoSEQ multiplex PCR, and TCRdb kept only the in-frame ones, dropping some. The table has more than 120,000 clones, approximately 80% seen once. The clonotype was recovered from a human donor in a cohort sampled during active COVID-19. The sequencing input was peripheral blood. The rearrangement joins TRBV15 to TRBJ2-3; TRBD2 matches 12 bases. The CDR3 DNA reads as TGTGCCACCAGCAGAGCTAGCGGGGGGGTCACAGATACGCAGTATTTT. Translation: CATSRASGGVTDTQYF.